This TCR beta chain comes out of a study of CD8 T cells in ankylosing spondylitis. Study outcomes and limitations: Significant enrichment of disease-linked clones was reportedly seen in matched ankylosing spondylitis synovial fluid.

The CDR3 is 12 amino acids. Trimming took 8 bases from V and 4 from J; bases not matched to a gene: 2. Germline values: CDR1 MNHNY, CDR2 SVGAGI (reference sequence). TCRdb reanalysed the 5' RACE reads using MiXCR and keeps one entry per CDR3 protein. This table has about 220,000 distinct CDR3 sequences, roughly 25% appearing once. Ten or more counts support this clonotype. Its antigen is currently unknown. The chain recombines TRBV6-6 with TRBJ2-3, with TRBD2 matching 8 bases. The sequenced material came from blood, either unsorted or a sorted T cell fraction (not recorded which). This clonotype was obtained from a male donor with ankylosing spondylitis or in good health (not recorded which). CDR3 in DNA: TGTGCCAGCCGGGGGGGCGCAGATACGCAGTATTTT. Amino acids: CASRGGADTQYF.